Shown below are 2 T cell receptor beta chains from a single sample sequenced in a study of shared clonotypes between healthy human individuals (TCRdb year 2020). The protocol used for the library was the immunoSEQ multiplex PCR assay. TCRdb limited this immuneACCESS table to in-frame rearrangements with V and J called. A share of clones is missing; checked studies link under half to unresolved V genes, and the rest is unexplained. For this sample there are about 470,000 clones; 79% appear just once. About 13% of the sample is taken by the ten largest. The sample consisted of PBMCs. These TCRs come from a woman in her thirties or forties in good health. Some clones in this sample may be carry-over from other donors' samples.

A single count supports this clone. V usage is TRBV5-1 and J usage is TRBJ2-5, with 10 bases identical to TRBD2. The CDR3 runs to 16 residues. Germline CDR1 and CDR2: SGHRS and YFSETQ. Germline trimming cut 2 bases from V and 2 bases from J; bases unmatched to any gene: 6. CDR3 nucleotide sequence: TGCGCCAGCAGCTTTGGGGCTAGCGGGGGACAAGAGACCCAGTACTTC. Amino acid sequence: CASSFGASGGQETQYF.

V usage is TRBV28 and J usage is TRBJ2-2, with D tentatively TRBD1 (6 bases). Trimming left V 5 bases short and J 3 bases short, with 16 bases between. Germline V lookup: CDR1 MDHEN, CDR2 SYDVKM. The CDR3 covers 16 residues. The CDR3 loop is CASSPPGDAYTGELFF. DNA of the CDR3: TGTGCCAGCAGTCCCCCAGGGGACGCCTACACCGGGGAGCTGTTTTTT.